This passage covers 10 T cell receptor beta chains from one sample sequenced in a study of blood T cell repertoires in COVID-19. Clones were sequenced by immunoSEQ multiplex PCR, and TCRdb holds only the in-frame ones, with some missing. The table includes about 170,000 clones, roughly nine tenths detected once. Sequencing was performed on peripheral blood. The receptor set was obtained from a woman in her sixties or seventies with COVID-19, enrolled during active disease.

J is TRBJ2-4 and V is TRBV19, with 10 bases that match TRBD1. The CDR3 loop spans 21 amino acids. With 4 bases clipped from V and 0 bases from J, the junction kept 18 bases outside the gene matches. CDR1 is LNHDA and CDR2 is SQIVND in the germline V gene (reference sequence). CDR3 nucleotide sequence: TGTGCCAGTAGTACAACCTCCCGGGACAGGGGCCGCTGGATAGCCAAAAACATTCAGTACTTC. It is translated as CASSTTSRDRGRWIAKNIQYF.

This clone appeared once. The chain links TRBV6-5 to TRBJ2-5; possible D gene TRBD2, 5 bases. CDR3 length equals 15 residues. Trimming stripped 6 bases from V and 2 bases from J, with 16 bases between. Looked up from germline, CDR1 is MNHEY and CDR2 is SVGAGI. The CDR3 region has the DNA TGTGCCAGCAGAGACTGGGGATCGGGACAAGAGACCCAGTACTTC. Amino acid sequence: CASRDWGSGQETQYF.

This clone was recorded once. This sequence joins TRBV5-1 and TRBJ1-1; unclear D gene. V was shortened by 1 base and J by 2 bases, with 12 bases between the two germline ends. The CDR3 length is 15 residues. The germline gives CDR1 SGHRS, CDR2 YFSETQ. The CDR3 sequence is CASSLSPALNTEAFF. For the CDR3, the DNA is TGCGCCAGCAGCTTGAGTCCAGCGCTTAACACTGAAGCTTTCTTT.

V usage is TRBV25-1 and J usage is TRBJ2-2; 10 bases fit TRBD1. Per the germline V gene, CDR1 is MGHDK and CDR2 is SYGVNS. The CDR3 sequence is 16 residues long. V shed 5 bases and J 3 bases; nucleotides not matched to a gene: 6. In DNA, the CDR3 is TGTGCCAGCAGTTTGCCGGGACAGGGGTACACCGGGGAGCTGTTTTTT. This translates into CASSLPGQGYTGELFF.

This clone turned up a few times. The V gene is TRBV5-4, the J gene TRBJ2-2; 12 bases fit TRBD2. The CDR3 contains 17 residues. From germline, CDR1 is SGHNT and CDR2 YYREEE (reference sequence). Germline trimming cut 0 bases from V and 5 bases from J; bases unmatched to any gene: 5. The CDR3 DNA sequence: TGTGCCAGCAGCTTGGGACTAGCGGGAGTAGAGACCGGGGAGCTGTTTTTT. Protein sequence: CASSLGLAGVETGELFF.

The rearrangement joins TRBV30 to TRBJ1-1, with unresolved D. The CDR3 length is 13 residues. The germline gives CDR1 GTSNPN, CDR2 SVGIG (reference sequence). The ends were cut back, 1 base at V and 3 bases at J, with 9 bases in the middle. The CDR3 sequence: CAWSARLYTEAFF. DNA for the CDR3: TGTGCCTGGAGTGCCAGACTATACACTGAAGCTTTCTTT.

The CDR3 loop reads CAWSARGEAFF. In DNA, the CDR3 is TGTGCCTGGAGTGCCAGGGGTGAAGCTTTCTTT. This chain links TRBV30 with TRBJ1-1; D is possibly TRBD1 (6 bases). Germline values: CDR1 GTSNPN, CDR2 SVGIG (reference sequence). CDR3 length: 11 amino acids. V lost 1 base to trimming and J lost 7 bases, with 7 bases between them.

The chain joins TRBV12-3 or TRBV12-4 to TRBJ2-5, with TRBD1 identical over 9 bases. There are 13 residues in the CDR3. J lost 4 bases, V lost 6 bases, and 3 bases had no gene match. The CDR3 DNA reads TGTGCCAGCAGGTCACAGGGGGCAGAGACCCAGTACTTC. Translated, it gives CASRSQGAETQYF.

The genes are TRBV5-1 and TRBJ2-7; 9 bases align to TRBD1. The germline gives CDR1 SGHRS, CDR2 YFSETQ. The V and J ends lost 4 bases and 4 bases, in that order; junction bases with no gene match: 9. The CDR3 consists of 15 residues. CDR3 in amino acids: CASSIATGGIYEQYF. The CDR3 nucleotides read TGCGCCAGCAGCATCGCGACAGGGGGAATATACGAGCAGTACTTC.

This clone showed up just once. Sequence at one end of the junction differs from germline and may be a read error. The chain has TRBV7-3 and TRBJ2-1; 10 nucleotides match TRBD2. CDR1 and CDR2 from the germline V gene are SGHTA and FQGTGA. The CDR3 is made up of 12 amino acids. CDR3 sequence (DNA): TGTGCCAGCAGCTTCTCTAGCGGGGGCGTGATCTTC. As protein: CASSFSSGGVIF.